The present T cell receptor beta chain was sequenced within a study of response to subunit inactivated influenza vaccine. The CDR3 has 15 residues. Germline assignment: CDR1 SGHTA and CDR2 FQGNSA. Losses at the gene ends were 5 bases for V and 5 bases for J; bases not matched to a gene: 7. In TCRdb, the RT-PCR reads were re-called with MiXCR into one record per CDR3 protein. The sample holds 530,000 or so distinct CDR3 sequences; about 11% are singletons and the top ten take about a tenth. Overall study results and limits: Each seasonal influenza vaccination recruits few new T cells, the authors suggested.

This clonotype was counted a few times. Its antigen is currently unknown. Sequencing used PBMCs from blood, obtained on the day of vaccination. The TCR originated in a middle-aged man who received an inactivated influenza vaccine. The chain combines TRBV7-2 with TRBJ1-5, with 9 positions matching TRBD1. The CDR3 protein is CASSMGQGRYQPQHF. The CDR3 bases are TGTGCCAGCAGCATGGGACAGGGAAGGTATCAGCCCCAGCATTTT.